Listed below are T cell receptor beta chains from one sample, sequenced in a study of blood T cells in healthy people across ages. TCRdb itself ran the 5' RACE reads through MiXCR, one entry per CDR3 protein. The sample lists 1.5 million to 2 million distinct CDR3 sequences; about 49% were seen once. What was sequenced was blood. The receptors derive from a woman aged 40 to 50 in good health. CDR3s include the opening cysteine and the closing phenylalanine or tryptophan. Each record gives: D gene, clone size, J gene, V gene, CDR3 length, CDR3 protein, CDR3 DNA. The D gene is left open where the match is weak. Rows may omit the clone size; those that give it use once, few, many or a size class.

-	-	TRBJ1-6	TRBV7-7	13	CASSLERSSPLHF	TGTGCTAGCAGCTTAGAGCGGAGTTCACCCCTCCACTTT
-	-	TRBJ2-5	TRBV29-1	11	CSVGFFSVLYF	TGCAGCGTTGGTTTTTTCTCGGTGTTGTACTTC
-	-	TRBJ1-2	TRBV5-1	16	CASSLEPRQGVNGYTF	TGCGCCAGCAGCTTGGAACCGAGGCAGGGTGTGAATGGCTACACCTTC
-	few	TRBJ2-4	TRBV6-5	15	CASSFPSIAKNIQYF	TGTGCCAGCAGTTTTCCCAGCATAGCCAAAAACATTCAGTACTTC
-	-	TRBJ2-7	TRBV20-1	16	CSAPSGGETGTYEQYF	TGCAGTGCCCCTTCCGGGGGGGAGACAGGGACTTACGAGCAGTACTTC
-	-	TRBJ2-1	TRBV12-3/TRBV12-4	13	CASSFAGTGEQFF	TGTGCCAGCAGTTTTGCAGGGACCGGTGAGCAGTTCTTC
TRBD1	few	TRBJ2-4	TRBV24-1	13	CATSDPDRVRQYF	TGTGCCACCAGTGATCCGGACAGGGTTCGGCAGTACTTC
-	-	TRBJ1-4	TRBV7-2	13	CASSSGRREKLFF	TGTGCCAGCAGCTCCGGGAGGCGGGAAAAACTGTTTTTT
-	many	TRBJ2-7	TRBV28	14	CASSFPGVSYEQYF	TGTGCCAGCAGCTTCCCGGGAGTAAGCTACGAGCAGTACTTC
TRBD1	-	TRBJ2-1	TRBV20-1	17	CSARPRGQGGTYNEQFF	TGCAGTGCTAGGCCTAGGGGACAGGGAGGAACCTACAATGAGCAGTTCTTC
-	-	TRBJ1-2	TRBV6-2/TRBV6-3	14	CASSYTRTVYGYTF	TGTGCCAGCAGTTACACCCGGACAGTCTATGGCTACACCTTC
-	once	TRBJ2-1	TRBV2	15	CASSELMGRYNEQFF	TGTGCCAGCAGTGAATTGATGGGCCGCTACAATGAGCAGTTCTTC
-	-	TRBJ2-3	TRBV7-2	17	CASSPRDIRLSTDTQYF	TGTGCCAGCAGCCCCCGGGACATTCGTTTGAGCACAGATACGCAGTATTTT
-	-	TRBJ2-5	TRBV5-1	14	CASSTRTGTNEQYF	TGCGCCAGCAGCACCCGGACTGGAACTAATGAGCAGTACTTC
-	few	TRBJ2-3	TRBV9	16	CASSVGSGHITDTQYF	TGTGCCAGCAGCGTAGGATCGGGACATATCACAGATACGCAGTATTTT
-	few	TRBJ2-4	TRBV11-2	15	CASSLGHAPGNIQYF	TGTGCCAGCAGCTTAGGTCATGCGCCCGGAAACATTCAGTACTTC
-	-	TRBJ1-1	TRBV29-1	10	CSAAQDGAFF	TGCAGCGCCGCCCAGGACGGGGCTTTCTTT
-	-	TRBJ2-5	TRBV5-1	15	CASSLGSGQSETQYF	TGCGCCAGCAGCTTGGGGTCAGGGCAATCGGAGACCCAGTACTTC
-	once	TRBJ2-1	TRBV20-1	13	CSARPSSVKEQFF	TGCAGTGCCCGCCCCTCTAGCGTTAAGGAGCAGTTCTTC
-	-	TRBJ2-7	TRBV5-4	14	CASSLRRGAYEQYF	TGTGCCAGCAGCTTAAGAAGGGGAGCCTACGAGCAGTACTTC
-	-	TRBJ2-1	TRBV28	13	CASSLGGQGEQFF	TGTGCCAGCAGTTTAGGGGGCCAGGGTGAGCAGTTCTTC
-	-	TRBJ2-1	TRBV13	13	CASSARGGYGQFF	TGTGCCAGCAGCGCAAGGGGCGGCTACGGGCAGTTCTTC
-	once	TRBJ2-7	TRBV4-3	17	CASSQERLGLLYYEQYF	TGCGCCAGCAGCCAAGAGCGCCTAGGACTGTTATACTACGAGCAGTACTTC
TRBD1	few	TRBJ2-7	TRBV7-2	17	CASSGFLRDSFPYEQYF	TGTGCCAGCAGTGGTTTCCTCCGGGACAGCTTTCCCTACGAGCAGTACTTC
-	few	TRBJ1-1	TRBV5-1	15	CASSLDGRTNTEAFF	TGCGCCAGCAGCTTGGATGGCAGGACGAACACTGAAGCTTTCTTT
-	few	TRBJ2-5	TRBV6-6	16	CASSYSQGGERETQYF	TGTGCCAGCAGTTACTCCCAGGGTGGGGAGAGGGAGACCCAGTACTTC
TRBD1	few	TRBJ2-4	TRBV4-3	17	CASSQDWTGGELDIQYF	TGCGCCAGCAGCCAAGATTGGACAGGGGGCGAGTTGGACATTCAGTACTTC
-	-	TRBJ1-6	TRBV4-2	13	CASSQEPRGTLHF	TGTGCCAGCAGCCAAGAACCCAGGGGCACCCTCCACTTT
TRBD1	few	TRBJ2-7	TRBV5-1	16	CASSLAAGTGTYEQYF	TGCGCCAGCAGCTTGGCCGCCGGGACAGGGACCTACGAGCAGTACTTC
-	-	TRBJ2-5	TRBV6-5	13	CASSPTVKETQYF	TGTGCCAGCAGTCCGACAGTTAAAGAGACCCAGTACTTC
-	-	TRBJ1-1	TRBV7-2	14	CASSTPLGFTEAFF	TGTGCCAGCAGCACTCCCTTGGGCTTCACTGAAGCTTTCTTT
-	-	TRBJ2-5	TRBV4-2	12	CASQGGLNEQYF	TGTGCTTCGCAGGGGGGGCTAAATGAGCAGTACTTC
-	-	TRBJ2-7	TRBV28	14	CASSPLDRIYERYF	TGTGCCAGCAGCCCCCTGGACAGAATCTACGAGCGGTACTTC
TRBD1	-	TRBJ1-1	TRBV5-6	13	CASRRQGATEAFF	TGTGCCAGCAGGAGACAGGGGGCCACTGAAGCTTTCTTT
TRBD1	-	TRBJ1-2	TRBV6-2/TRBV6-3	14	CASSYSRQGDGYTF	TGTGCCAGCAGTTACTCGAGACAGGGGGACGGCTACACCTTC
TRBD1	-	TRBJ1-2	TRBV20-1	13	CSASPPGQVLSTF	TGCAGTGCTAGCCCTCCGGGACAGGTCCTTTCCACCTTC
-	once	TRBJ1-5	TRBV28	15	CASSLGIASNQPQHF	TGTGCCAGCAGTTTAGGCATTGCTAGCAATCAGCCCCAGCATTTT
TRBD2	-	TRBJ2-1	TRBV4-2	18	CASSQDLAGGPSSYEQFF	TGTGCCAGCAGCCAAGATCTAGCGGGGGGGCCTTCTTCCTACGAGCAGTTCTTC
-	-	TRBJ1-4	TRBV5-1	14	CASTEEATNEKLFF	TGCGCCAGCACAGAGGAGGCGACTAATGAAAAACTGTTTTTT
TRBD2	-	TRBJ2-1	TRBV24-1	23	CATSARTGTSGGLLSGAYNEQFF	TGTGCCACCAGTGCCCGCACCGGGACTAGCGGGGGGCTCTTATCAGGGGCCTACAATGAGCAGTTCTTC
-	-	TRBJ2-3	TRBV27	13	CASSWGILGTQYF	TGTGCCAGCAGTTGGGGCATCCTAGGTACGCAGTATTTT
TRBD1	-	TRBJ1-6	TRBV28	15	CACSPGGAGNSPLHF	TGTGCCTGCAGCCCAGGGGGCGCGGGGAATTCACCCCTCCACTTT
TRBD1	-	TRBJ2-5	TRBV6-5	13	CASSPGGIETQYF	TGTGCCAGCAGTCCAGGGGGCATAGAGACCCAGTACTTC
TRBD1	-	TRBJ2-5	TRBV27	17	CASSSLAPRGPQETQYF	TGTGCCAGCAGTTCCCTCGCCCCCAGGGGGCCCCAAGAGACCCAGTACTTC
TRBD2	few	TRBJ2-3	TRBV4-3	18	CASSQDWTSGIFTDTQYF	TGCGCCAGTAGCCAAGATTGGACTAGCGGCATATTCACAGATACGCAGTATTTT
-	few	TRBJ2-5	TRBV6-5	14	CASSYSRGARAQYF	TGTGCCAGCAGTTACAGTCGGGGGGCTCGGGCCCAGTACTTC
TRBD1	-	TRBJ2-1	TRBV6-1	15	CASSERGTGLNGQFF	TGTGCCAGCAGTGAAAGGGGGACAGGGTTAAATGGGCAGTTCTTC
TRBD2	-	TRBJ2-3	TRBV5-1	15	CASSSLGLATDTQYF	TGCGCCAGCAGCTCGCTCGGACTAGCAACAGATACGCAGTATTTT
-	-	TRBJ1-2	TRBV15	13	CATAAVPNYGYTF	TGTGCCACCGCGGCAGTACCCAACTATGGCTACACCTTC
-	-	TRBJ2-3	TRBV20-1	16	CSARVRQAGPTDTQYF	TGCAGTGCTAGAGTCCGACAGGCAGGTCCGACAGATACGCAGTATTTT
TRBD1	few	TRBJ2-7	TRBV4-3	17	CASSPRSRDRVTYEQYF	TGCGCCAGCAGCCCACGAAGCCGGGACAGGGTAACCTACGAGCAGTACTTC